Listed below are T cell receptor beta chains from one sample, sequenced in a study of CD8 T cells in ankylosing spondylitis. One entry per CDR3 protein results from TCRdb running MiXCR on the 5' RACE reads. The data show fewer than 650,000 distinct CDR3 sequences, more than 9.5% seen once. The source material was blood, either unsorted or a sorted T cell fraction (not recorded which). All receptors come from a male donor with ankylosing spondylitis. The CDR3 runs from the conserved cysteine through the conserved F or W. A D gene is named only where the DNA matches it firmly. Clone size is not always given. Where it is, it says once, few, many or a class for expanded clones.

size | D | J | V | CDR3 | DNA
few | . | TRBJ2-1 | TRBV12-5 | CASGFPNEQFF | TGTGCTAGTGGTTTCCCCAATGAGCAGTTCTTC
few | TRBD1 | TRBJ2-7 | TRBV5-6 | CASSIPTGGYEQYF | TGTGCCAGCAGCATACCGACAGGGGGCTACGAGCAGTACTTC
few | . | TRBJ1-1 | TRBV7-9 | CASSSPGSANTEAFF | TGTGCCAGCAGCTCCCCGGGAAGTGCGAACACTGAAGCTTTCTTT
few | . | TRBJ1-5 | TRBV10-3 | CAISETTDQPQHF | TGTGCCATCAGTGAGACCACCGATCAGCCCCAGCATTTT
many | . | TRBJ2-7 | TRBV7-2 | CASSLEARSYEQYF | TGTGCCAGCAGCTTAGAGGCTAGAAGCTACGAGCAGTACTTC
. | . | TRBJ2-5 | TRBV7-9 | CARSSVDEETQYF | TGTGCCAGATCTAGCGTCGATGAAGAGACCCAGTACTTC
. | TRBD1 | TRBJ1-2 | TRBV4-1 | CASSQDARGTGFNYGYTF | TGCGCCAGCAGCCAAGATGCGCGGGGGACAGGATTTAACTATGGCTACACCTTC
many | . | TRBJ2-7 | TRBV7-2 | CASSVGTRFYEQYF | TGTGCCAGCAGCGTCGGGACTCGTTTCTACGAGCAGTACTTC
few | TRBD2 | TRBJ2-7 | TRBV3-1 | CASSSTSGDWEQYF | TGTGCCAGCAGCTCGACTAGCGGGGACTGGGAGCAGTACTTC
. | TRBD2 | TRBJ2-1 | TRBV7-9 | CASSFLLAELSYNEQFF | TGTGCCAGCAGCTTCCTCCTAGCGGAGCTCTCCTACAATGAGCAGTTCTTC
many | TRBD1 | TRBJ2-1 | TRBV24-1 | CATSRDRVYNEQFF | TGTGCCACCAGTAGGGACAGGGTCTACAATGAGCAGTTCTTC
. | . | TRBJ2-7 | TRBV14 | CASSQYPGAYYEQYF | TGTGCCAGCAGCCAATACCCCGGAGCCTACTACGAGCAGTACTTC
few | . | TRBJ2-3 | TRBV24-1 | CATSPTGPDTQYF | TGTGCCACCAGCCCGACGGGGCCCGATACGCAGTATTTT
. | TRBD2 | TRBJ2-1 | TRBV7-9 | CASSRSGSNEQFF | TGTGCCAGCAGCCGTAGCGGGAGCAATGAGCAGTTCTTC
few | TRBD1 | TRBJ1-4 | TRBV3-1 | CASSGYGTGRDEKLFF | TGTGCCAGCAGCGGTTACGGGACAGGGCGGGATGAAAAACTGTTTTTT
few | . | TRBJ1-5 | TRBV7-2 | CASSARVDYSNQPQHF | TGTGCCAGCAGCGCGAGGGTCGATTATAGCAATCAGCCCCAGCATTTT
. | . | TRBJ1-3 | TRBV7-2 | CASSPGNWGNTIYF | TGTGCCAGCAGCCCGGGCAATTGGGGAAACACCATATATTTT